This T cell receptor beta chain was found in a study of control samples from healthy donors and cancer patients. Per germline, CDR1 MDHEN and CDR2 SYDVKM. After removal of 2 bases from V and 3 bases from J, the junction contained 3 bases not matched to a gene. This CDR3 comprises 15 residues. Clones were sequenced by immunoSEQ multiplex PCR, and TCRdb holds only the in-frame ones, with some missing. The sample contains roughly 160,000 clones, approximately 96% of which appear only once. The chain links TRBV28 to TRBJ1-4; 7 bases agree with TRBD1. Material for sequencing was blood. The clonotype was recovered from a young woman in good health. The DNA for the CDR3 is TGTGCCAGCAGTTTAGACAGGGTCTCTAATGAAAAACTGTTTTTT. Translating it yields CASSLDRVSNEKLFF.